This TCR beta chain is drawn from a study of blood T cell repertoires in COVID-19. Study overall: Samples of COVID-19 (acute and convalescent) were obtained from the United States, Italy and Spain.

V lost 5 bases and J 6 bases, leaving 19 bases between the germline ends. The CDR3 sequence is 15 residues long. The germline gives CDR1 LNHDA, CDR2 SQIVND (reference sequence). Profiled with immunoSEQ multiplex PCR; TCRdb holds only in-frame clones, not every one. The sample lists tens of thousands of clones; more than 80% were seen once. Material: peripheral blood. The V call is TRBV19, the J call TRBJ1-2, with D possibly being TRBD1 (6 bases). This receptor was taken from a man in his sixties with COVID-19, enrolled during active disease. This CDR3 is CASSSRRGREDGYTF. The CDR3 nucleotides read TGTGCCAGTAGTTCCCGCAGGGGACGGGAAGATGGCTACACCTTC.